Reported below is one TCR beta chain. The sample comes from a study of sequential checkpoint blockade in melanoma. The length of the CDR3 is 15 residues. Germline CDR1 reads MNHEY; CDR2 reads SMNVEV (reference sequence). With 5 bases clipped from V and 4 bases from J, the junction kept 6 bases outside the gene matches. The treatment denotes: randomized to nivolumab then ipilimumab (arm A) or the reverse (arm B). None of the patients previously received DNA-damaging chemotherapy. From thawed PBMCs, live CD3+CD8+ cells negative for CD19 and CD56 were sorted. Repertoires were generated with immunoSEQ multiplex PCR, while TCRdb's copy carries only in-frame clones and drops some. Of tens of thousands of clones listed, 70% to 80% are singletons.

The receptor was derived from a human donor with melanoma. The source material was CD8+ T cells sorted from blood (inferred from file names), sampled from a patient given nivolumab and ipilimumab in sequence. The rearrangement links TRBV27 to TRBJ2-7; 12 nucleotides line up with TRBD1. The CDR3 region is CASSLGGQGAYEQYF. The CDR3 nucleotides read TGTGCCAGCAGTCTCGGGGGACAGGGGGCATACGAGCAGTACTTC.